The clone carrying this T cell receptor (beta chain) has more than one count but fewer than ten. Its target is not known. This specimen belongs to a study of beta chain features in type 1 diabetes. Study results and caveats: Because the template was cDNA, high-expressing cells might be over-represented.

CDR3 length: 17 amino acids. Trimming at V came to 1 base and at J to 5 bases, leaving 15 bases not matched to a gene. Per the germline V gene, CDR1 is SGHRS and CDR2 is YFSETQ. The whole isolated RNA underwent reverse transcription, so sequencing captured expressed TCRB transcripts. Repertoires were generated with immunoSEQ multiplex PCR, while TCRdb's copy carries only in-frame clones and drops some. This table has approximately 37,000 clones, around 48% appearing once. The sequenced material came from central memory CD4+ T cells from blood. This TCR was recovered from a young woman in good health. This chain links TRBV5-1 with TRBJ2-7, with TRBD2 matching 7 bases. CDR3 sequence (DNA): TGCGCCAGCAGCTTGTCCCCAGCTAGCGGAGTCCTAGACGAGCAGTACTTC. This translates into CASSLSPASGVLDEQYF.